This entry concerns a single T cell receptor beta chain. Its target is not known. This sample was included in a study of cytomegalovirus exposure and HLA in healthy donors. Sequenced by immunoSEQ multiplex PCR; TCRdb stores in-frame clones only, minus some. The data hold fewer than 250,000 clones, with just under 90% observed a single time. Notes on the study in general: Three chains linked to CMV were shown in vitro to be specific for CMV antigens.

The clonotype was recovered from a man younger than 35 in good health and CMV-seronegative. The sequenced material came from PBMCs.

CDR3 nucleotide sequence: TGTGCCAGCAGCCCGCTGGGTCGGAGAAATCAGCCCCAGCATTTT. It yields the protein CASSPLGRRNQPQHF. V and J are TRBV5-8 and TRBJ1-5; D ambiguous. Between the trimmed V and J ends, which lost 4 bases and 4 bases, there was a span of 15 bases. Germline-derived CDR1 and CDR2 are SGHTS and YDEGEE. The CDR3 is made up of 15 amino acids.